This TCR beta chain was retrieved from a study of T-cell memory formation after mild COVID-19. TCRdb analysed the 5' RACE reads with MiXCR anew, one entry per CDR3 protein. The sample has some 150,000 distinct CDR3 sequences, approximately 21% seen once. To note about this clonotype: Antigen unknown.

The CDR3 extends over 14 amino acids. The germline V gene has CDR1 SGDLS and CDR2 YYNGEE. Trimming took 0 bases from V and 5 from J; bases not matched to a gene: 2. Study outcomes and limitations: Those CD4+ clones that contracted were mainly in CM and EM (CD8+ ones in EMRA). Memory from before infection featured some responding clones, which suggests cross-reactive memory joined. Second-wave clones with a day 37 peak had unconfirmed SARS-CoV-2 specificity.

The sequenced material came from PBMCs or a T cell subset sorted from them (not recorded which). The receptor's source is an adult woman who had mild COVID-19 (a few samples of this study predate the infection). Cell type and time point are not known. The chain combines TRBV9 with TRBJ2-5, with 9 bases identical to TRBD2. CDR3 loop: CASSVGSGRETQYF. The CDR3 bases are TGTGCCAGCAGCGTAGGGAGCGGGAGGGAGACCCAGTACTTC.